These T cell receptor beta chains were read from a single sample in a study of regulatory T cells in long-lasting Graves disease. TCRdb fed the multiplex PCR reads into MiXCR, producing one record per CDR3 protein. The sample consists of around 500,000 distinct CDR3 sequences, roughly 16% of them appearing once. The same specimen was also included in a second study, on T cells in Graves' hyperthyroidism and ophthalmopathy.

Here the sequenced sample was peripheral blood mononuclear cells (PBMCs), taken at new diagnosis, from a patient treated with antithyroid drugs. The receptors originated from a woman aged 40 to 65 with Graves disease. The CDR3 runs from the conserved cysteine through the conserved F or W. A D gene is named only where the DNA matches it firmly. A row's size may be missing; if present it is once, few, many or a size class.

v_gene: TRBV11-2; j_gene: TRBJ2-2; abundance: -; d_gene: -; CDR3aa: CASSLLLTAVWTGELFF; CDR3nt: TGTGCCAGCAGCCTTTTACTGACGGCCGTTTGGACCGGGGAGCTGTTTTTT
v_gene: TRBV15; j_gene: TRBJ1-2; abundance: -; d_gene: -; CDR3aa: CATSRVMALGRKDGYTF; CDR3nt: TGTGCCACCAGCAGAGTTATGGCGCTGGGGCGGAAAGATGGCTACACCTTC
v_gene: TRBV4-1; j_gene: TRBJ1-5; abundance: -; d_gene: -; CDR3aa: CASSPGGLGLQPQHF; CDR3nt: TGCGCCAGCAGCCCCGGCGGCCTGGGCCTGCAGCCCCAGCATTTT
v_gene: TRBV28; j_gene: TRBJ1-1; abundance: many; d_gene: -; CDR3aa: CASSLDIGRNTEAFF; CDR3nt: TGTGCCAGCAGTTTAGATATCGGGAGGAACACTGAAGCTTTCTTT
v_gene: TRBV15; j_gene: TRBJ1-3; abundance: few; d_gene: TRBD1; CDR3aa: CATSRDVGDRVGNTIYF; CDR3nt: TGTGCCACCAGCAGAGATGTCGGGGACAGGGTTGGAAACACCATATATTTT
v_gene: TRBV9; j_gene: TRBJ1-2; abundance: -; d_gene: -; CDR3aa: CASSEYYSWDGDYGYTF; CDR3nt: TGTGCCAGCAGCGAATATTATTCGTGGGACGGGGATTATGGCTACACCTTC
v_gene: TRBV10-2; j_gene: TRBJ1-5; abundance: many; d_gene: -; CDR3aa: CASSESGRNQPQHF; CDR3nt: TGCGCCAGCAGTGAGTCAGGGCGCAATCAGCCCCAGCATTTT
v_gene: TRBV6-1; j_gene: TRBJ1-6; abundance: many; d_gene: -; CDR3aa: CASSEEEGVSPLHF; CDR3nt: TGTGCCAGCAGTGAAGAGGAAGGGGTTTCACCCCTCCACTTT
v_gene: TRBV19; j_gene: TRBJ1-5; abundance: few; d_gene: TRBD1; CDR3aa: CASSSLPGQGYQPQHF; CDR3nt: TGTGCCAGTAGTTCACTTCCGGGACAGGGGTATCAGCCCCAGCATTTT
v_gene: TRBV5-1; j_gene: TRBJ1-2; abundance: many; d_gene: -; CDR3aa: CASSPGDGDGYTF; CDR3nt: TGCGCCAGCAGCCCGGGGGACGGGGATGGCTACACCTTC
v_gene: TRBV12-3/TRBV12-4; j_gene: TRBJ1-2; abundance: few; d_gene: -; CDR3aa: CASSFGLLIYTF; CDR3nt: TGTGCCAGCAGTTTCGGGCTTCTAATCTACACCTTC
v_gene: TRBV29-1; j_gene: TRBJ1-2; abundance: once; d_gene: TRBD1; CDR3aa: CSAGTGLIYGYTF; CDR3nt: TGCAGCGCCGGGACAGGGTTAATTTATGGCTACACCTTC
v_gene: TRBV20-1; j_gene: TRBJ1-5; abundance: -; d_gene: -; CDR3aa: CSASFGGALDQPQHF; CDR3nt: TGCAGTGCTAGTTTTGGTGGGGCCCTGGATCAGCCCCAGCATTTT
v_gene: TRBV12-3/TRBV12-4; j_gene: TRBJ1-5; abundance: many; d_gene: -; CDR3aa: CASSLGDRGPRMAQHF; CDR3nt: TGTGCCAGCAGTTTAGGGGATCGAGGACCCAGGATGGCCCAGCATTTT
v_gene: TRBV4-1; j_gene: TRBJ1-2; abundance: -; d_gene: -; CDR3aa: CASSQSMGQLGGYTF; CDR3nt: TGCGCCAGCAGCCAAAGTATGGGTCAGCTGGGCGGCTACACCTTC
v_gene: TRBV20-1; j_gene: TRBJ1-1; abundance: once; d_gene: -; CDR3aa: CSAPHEMNTEAFF; CDR3nt: TGCAGTGCGCCCCACGAGATGAACACTGAAGCTTTCTTT
v_gene: TRBV12-3/TRBV12-4; j_gene: TRBJ2-3; abundance: many; d_gene: TRBD2; CDR3aa: CASRGSGAFVPTDTQYF; CDR3nt: TGTGCCAGCAGGGGAAGCGGGGCCTTTGTCCCAACAGATACGCAGTATTTT
v_gene: TRBV3-1; j_gene: TRBJ1-1; abundance: many; d_gene: -; CDR3aa: CASSQGIGGHEAFF; CDR3nt: TGTGCCAGCAGCCAAGGCATCGGGGGACATGAAGCTTTCTTT
v_gene: TRBV3-1; j_gene: TRBJ1-5; abundance: many; d_gene: -; CDR3aa: CASSQDINSNQPQHF; CDR3nt: TGTGCCAGCAGCCAAGACATAAATAGCAATCAGCCCCAGCATTTT
v_gene: TRBV6-5; j_gene: TRBJ2-3; abundance: many; d_gene: -; CDR3aa: CASSYLAGSADTQYF; CDR3nt: TGTGCCAGCAGTTACCTCGCGGGATCCGCAGATACGCAGTATTTT
v_gene: TRBV2; j_gene: TRBJ1-2; abundance: many; d_gene: TRBD1; CDR3aa: CASSEDRVYYGYTF; CDR3nt: TGTGCCAGCAGTGAGGACAGGGTGTACTATGGCTACACCTTC
v_gene: TRBV12-3/TRBV12-4; j_gene: TRBJ2-2; abundance: many; d_gene: TRBD2; CDR3aa: CASSLGSRGGDGELFF; CDR3nt: TGTGCCAGCAGTTTAGGCTCGCGGGGGGGCGACGGGGAGCTGTTTTTT
v_gene: TRBV4-1; j_gene: TRBJ2-7; abundance: -; d_gene: -; CDR3aa: CASSQGTGPPYEQYF; CDR3nt: TGCGCCAGCAGCCAAGGAACCGGGCCTCCCTACGAGCAGTACTTC
v_gene: TRBV7-9; j_gene: TRBJ2-7; abundance: many; d_gene: -; CDR3aa: CASSNPGAGYEQYF; CDR3nt: TGTGCCAGCAGCAACCCCGGGGCGGGCTACGAGCAGTACTTC
v_gene: TRBV5-4; j_gene: TRBJ2-6; abundance: few; d_gene: -; CDR3aa: CASSFEGNGANVLTF; CDR3nt: TGTGCCAGCAGCTTCGAGGGTAACGGGGCCAACGTCCTGACTTTC
v_gene: TRBV2; j_gene: TRBJ2-6; abundance: -; d_gene: TRBD1; CDR3aa: CASSEAFNSAGGDPGANVLTF; CDR3nt: TGTGCCAGCAGTGAAGCGTTCAACTCGGCAGGGGGCGATCCTGGGGCCAACGTCCTGACTTTC
v_gene: TRBV6-1; j_gene: TRBJ2-7; abundance: -; d_gene: TRBD1; CDR3aa: CASSSGQGATYEQYF; CDR3nt: TGTGCCAGCAGTAGCGGACAGGGGGCCACCTACGAGCAGTACTTC
v_gene: TRBV3-1; j_gene: TRBJ1-6; abundance: few; d_gene: -; CDR3aa: CASSQGRNYNSPLHF; CDR3nt: TGTGCCAGCAGCCAAGGACGGAACTATAATTCACCCCTCCACTTT
v_gene: TRBV5-1; j_gene: TRBJ2-5; abundance: many; d_gene: -; CDR3aa: CASSLDTTQETQYF; CDR3nt: TGCGCCAGCAGCTTGGATACGACACAAGAGACCCAGTACTTC
v_gene: TRBV11-2; j_gene: TRBJ2-7; abundance: many; d_gene: TRBD1; CDR3aa: CASSTRDRGLGEQYF; CDR3nt: TGTGCCAGCAGCACCCGGGACAGGGGACTCGGCGAGCAGTACTTC
v_gene: TRBV28; j_gene: TRBJ1-1; abundance: many; d_gene: -; CDR3aa: CASSSPEDTEAFF; CDR3nt: TGTGCCAGCAGTTCCCCTGAGGATACTGAAGCTTTCTTT
v_gene: TRBV6-5; j_gene: TRBJ1-1; abundance: many; d_gene: -; CDR3aa: CASSYSSPGTEAFF; CDR3nt: TGTGCCAGCAGTTACTCGTCTCCAGGCACTGAAGCTTTCTTT
v_gene: TRBV12-3/TRBV12-4; j_gene: TRBJ1-1; abundance: -; d_gene: TRBD1; CDR3aa: CASNLGGDRGAFF; CDR3nt: TGTGCCAGCAACTTAGGAGGGGACAGGGGCGCTTTCTTT
v_gene: TRBV27; j_gene: TRBJ2-7; abundance: few; d_gene: TRBD1; CDR3aa: CASSPMTRGLGNEQYF; CDR3nt: TGTGCCAGCAGTCCCATGACAAGGGGGCTTGGAAACGAGCAGTACTTC
v_gene: TRBV29-1; j_gene: TRBJ2-1; abundance: few; d_gene: -; CDR3aa: CSDGPGNEQFF; CDR3nt: TGCAGTGATGGACCGGGAAATGAGCAGTTCTTC
v_gene: TRBV12-3/TRBV12-4; j_gene: TRBJ1-6; abundance: few; d_gene: -; CDR3aa: CASSRQINSPLHF; CDR3nt: TGTGCCAGCAGTCGACAGATCAATTCACCCCTCCACTTT
v_gene: TRBV6-5; j_gene: TRBJ1-1; abundance: few; d_gene: TRBD1; CDR3aa: CASRYGTGRTEAFF; CDR3nt: TGTGCCAGCAGATACGGGACAGGGAGAACTGAAGCTTTCTTT
v_gene: TRBV12-3/TRBV12-4; j_gene: TRBJ1-5; abundance: -; d_gene: TRBD1; CDR3aa: CASSLRGLQHF; CDR3nt: TGTGCCAGCAGTTTAAGGGGGCTCCAGCATTTT
v_gene: TRBV12-3/TRBV12-4; j_gene: TRBJ2-1; abundance: -; d_gene: TRBD2; CDR3aa: CASSLAGGPANEQFF; CDR3nt: TGTGCCAGCAGTTTAGCGGGAGGGCCGGCCAATGAGCAGTTCTTC
v_gene: TRBV4-1; j_gene: TRBJ2-1; abundance: -; d_gene: TRBD2; CDR3aa: CASSQLAGVSNEQFF; CDR3nt: TGCGCCAGCAGCCAACTAGCGGGGGTCTCCAATGAGCAGTTCTTC
v_gene: TRBV28; j_gene: TRBJ1-4; abundance: many; d_gene: TRBD1; CDR3aa: CASSLSPGTGGEEKLFF; CDR3nt: TGTGCCAGCAGTTTATCGCCCGGGACAGGGGGCGAGGAAAAACTGTTTTTT
v_gene: TRBV7-9; j_gene: TRBJ2-3; abundance: many; d_gene: -; CDR3aa: CASSLGGLTDTQYF; CDR3nt: TGTGCCAGCAGCTTGGGGGGTCTCACAGATACGCAGTATTTT